The 30 T cell receptor beta chains in this list originate from one sample, sequenced in a study of T cells after yellow fever vaccination. TCRdb redid the calling of the 5' RACE reads with MiXCR, one entry per CDR3 protein. The profile shows some 340,000 distinct CDR3 sequences, around 10% of them singletons. Source: CD4+ T cells sorted from PBMCs, taken 45 days after the yellow fever booster vaccination. The origin of the receptors is a man aged 18 to 29 who received the YFV17D yellow fever vaccine.

The sample holds a few counts of this clonotype. The genes are TRBV5-6 and TRBJ2-1; D is unclear. Germline V gene sequence: CDR1 SGHDT, CDR2 YYEEEE. This CDR3 contains 11 residues. The ends were cut back, 2 bases at V and 8 bases at J, with 5 bases in the middle. CDR3 nucleotide sequence: TGTGCCAGCAGCTTATCCCATGAGCAGTTCTTC. It encodes CASSLSHEQFF.

This clonotype was observed a handful of times. The chain employs TRBV7-2 and TRBJ2-2, with a possible D match to TRBD2 (5 bases). V lost 5 bases, J lost 4 bases, and 14 bases lay in between. CDR1 and CDR2 (germline): SGHTA, FQGNSA. The length of the CDR3 is 15 residues. The chain's CDR3 is CASSGGQPGTGELFF. The DNA of the CDR3 is TGTGCCAGCAGCGGCGGGCAGCCCGGCACCGGGGAGCTGTTTTTT.

This clonotype has a single count. The chain couples TRBV20-1 to TRBJ2-3; TRBD2 matches 9 bases. Germline V gene sequence: CDR1 DFQATT, CDR2 SNEGSKA (reference sequence). J lost 3 bases, V lost 4 bases, and 8 bases had no gene match. The CDR3 totals 15 residues. The CDR3 region is CSAILRLAGTDTQYF. The CDR3 region has the DNA TGCAGTGCTATACTAAGGCTAGCGGGGACAGATACGCAGTATTTT.

The gene calls are TRBV20-1 and TRBJ1-1; D is ambiguous. V dropped 5 bases and J dropped 7 bases, with 17 bases sitting between them. This CDR3 is built from 13 residues. Germline CDR1 and CDR2: DFQATT and SNEGSKA (reference sequence). The CDR3: CSAPLDLVGEAFF. The CDR3 nucleotides are TGCAGTGCTCCGCTGGACCTAGTTGGTGAAGCTTTCTTT.

The genes are TRBV12-3 or TRBV12-4 and TRBJ1-5; D unresolved. CDR3 size: 11 residues. The V and J ends lost 4 bases and 11 bases respectively, with 9 bases between them. CDR3 amino acids: CASSSSLAQHF. The DNA of the CDR3 is TGTGCCAGCAGTTCCTCTTTGGCCCAGCATTTT.

This chain uses TRBV7-9 with TRBJ2-7, with D maybe TRBD2 (5 bases). Trimming left V 8 bases short and J 3 bases short, with 14 bases between. Germline CDR1 reads SEHNR; CDR2 reads FQNEAQ (reference sequence). This CDR3 contains 13 residues. The CDR3 coding sequence is TGTGCCAGCTCAGGTCCCGGACTCTACGAGCAGTACGTC. Translating it yields CASSGPGLYEQYV.

This clonotype came up a few times. CDR3 protein: CASSSRDRGYNTEAFF. The CDR3 region has the DNA TGTGCCAGCAGCTCCCGGGACAGGGGCTATAACACTGAAGCTTTCTTT. The chain combines TRBV7-2 with TRBJ1-1, with 10 bases that match TRBD1. This CDR3 has 16 residues. Germline trimming cut 4 bases from V and 2 bases from J; bases unmatched to any gene: 7. Germline V gives CDR1 SGHTA, CDR2 FQGNSA.

The chain has TRBV7-9 and TRBJ1-1, with D unclear. Germline V gene lookup returns CDR1 SEHNR and CDR2 FQNEAQ (reference sequence). The CDR3 sequence is 14 residues long. Trimming shortened V by 0 bases and J by 8 bases, and 13 bases separated the two germline ends. CDR3 DNA sequence: TGTGCCAGCAGCTTAGCGGGCAGCTCAGAAGAAGCTTTCTTT. Translated, it gives CASSLAGSSEEAFF.

This clonotype has at least ten counts. This rearrangement joins TRBV6-1 to TRBJ2-7; 7 bases map to TRBD1. This CDR3 is 13 amino acids long. Per germline, CDR1 MNHNS and CDR2 SASEGT. V gave up 6 bases and J gave up 7 bases; unmatched junction bases: 9. CDR3 in DNA: TGTGCCAGCAGGTTGACAGGGCTGTTTGAGCAGTACTTC. It encodes CASRLTGLFEQYF.

Many counts were recorded for this clonotype. The V call is TRBV12-3 or TRBV12-4, the J call TRBJ1-1; D gene ambiguous. Trimming left V 5 bases short and J 5 bases short, with 12 bases between. This CDR3 spans 13 amino acids. The CDR3 coding sequence is TGTGCCAGCAGTCCCAATCGGCATACTGAAGCTTTCTTT. As protein: CASSPNRHTEAFF.

The chain recombines TRBV20-1 with TRBJ1-5; D is undetermined. Germline-derived CDR1 and CDR2 are DFQATT and SNEGSKA (reference sequence). The CDR3 totals 15 residues. V shed 5 bases and J shed 1 base, with 15 bases lying between them. CDR3 nucleotides: TGCAGTGCTCAACGGACTCGAACGAGCAATCAGCCCCAGCATTTT. Its protein product is CSAQRTRTSNQPQHF.

The sample holds many counts of this clonotype. V usage is TRBV5-1 and J usage is TRBJ2-3; D gene uncertain. V was cut by 3 bases and J by 5 bases, with 4 bases left in between. This CDR3 has 11 residues. The germline gives CDR1 SGHRS, CDR2 YFSETQ. CDR3 coding DNA: TGCGCCAGCAGCTCGGGAGATACGCAGTATTTT. This encodes CASSSGDTQYF.

The genes are TRBV12-3 or TRBV12-4 and TRBJ1-3; D is unresolved. The V gene lost 1 base and the J gene lost 2 bases, with 9 bases spanning the gap. The CDR3 is made up of 15 amino acids. CDR3 in amino acids: CASSLVSGTGNTIYF. The DNA of the CDR3 is TGTGCCAGCAGTTTAGTGTCCGGGACTGGAAACACCATATATTTT.

V gene TRBV6-1 combines with J gene TRBJ2-3; TRBD2 agrees at 8 bases. Germline CDR1 reads MNHNS; CDR2 reads SASEGT. This CDR3 contains 15 residues. V gave up 4 bases and J gave up 2 bases; unmatched junction bases: 5. CDR3 nucleotides: TGTGCCAGCAGTGTGACGGGGGGGATCACAGATACGCAGTATTTT. Translated, it gives CASSVTGGITDTQYF.

This chain joins TRBV5-6 and TRBJ2-3; a possible D gene is TRBD1 (6 bases). V was cut by 0 bases and J by 0 bases, with 17 bases left in between. The CDR3 runs to 18 residues. Germline V gives CDR1 SGHDT, CDR2 YYEEEE. CDR3 sequence: CASSLAGWGRGSTDTQYF. The CDR3 DNA reads as TGTGCCAGCAGCTTGGCCGGGTGGGGGCGAGGGAGCACAGATACGCAGTATTTT.

This chain joins TRBV7-2 and TRBJ2-7; D is perhaps TRBD1 (6 bases). In germline, CDR1 is SGHTA, CDR2 FQGNSA. The V and J ends lost 6 bases and 9 bases respectively, with 15 bases between them. This CDR3 is built from 12 residues. The CDR3 nucleotides are TGTGCCAGCAGTTCTGGGACAATAGCGCAGTACTTC. This codes for CASSSGTIAQYF.

V usage is TRBV9 and J usage is TRBJ2-3, with D possibly TRBD1 on 6 matching bases. Trimming shortened V by 0 bases and J by 4 bases, and 6 bases separated the two germline ends. The CDR3 has 13 amino acids. CDR1 is SGDLS and CDR2 is YYNGEE in the germline V gene. The CDR3: CASSVDRADTQYF. The CDR3 DNA reads TGTGCCAGCAGCGTAGACAGGGCAGATACGCAGTATTTT.

V and J are TRBV7-2 and TRBJ2-3; 11 bases align to TRBD2. Unmatched junction bases numbered 13, after V lost 5 bases and J lost 6 bases. CDR1 is SGHTA, CDR2 FQGNSA, per germline. This CDR3 has 17 amino acids. The CDR3 loop reads CASSIRLAGKNKDTQYF. The CDR3 DNA sequence: TGTGCCAGCAGCATTAGACTAGCGGGGAAGAACAAGGATACGCAGTATTTT.

This clonotype turned up a few times. This chain links TRBV7-9 with TRBJ1-4; 9 bases map to TRBD1. V gave up 5 bases and J gave up 8 bases; unmatched junction bases: 6. CDR1 SEHNR and CDR2 FQNEAQ come from the germline V gene (reference sequence). This CDR3 is built from 14 residues. The DNA of the CDR3 is TGTGCCAGCAGCCAGGGACAGGGTGTGGAAAAACTGTTTTTT. Encoded protein: CASSQGQGVEKLFF. Complete variable domain (other parts from reference TRBV7-9 and TRBJ1-4): DTGVSQNPRHKITKRGQNVTFRCDPISEHNRLYWYRQTLGQGPEFLTYFQNEAQLEKSRLLSDRFSAERPKGSFSTLEIQRTEQGDSAMYLCASSQGQGVEKLFFGSGTQLSVL.

The V and J genes are TRBV4-3 and TRBJ2-6; no clear D gene. The CDR3 is 15 amino acids. Germline CDR1 and CDR2: LGHNA and YSLEER. Trimming left V 0 bases short and J 2 bases short, with 5 bases between. In DNA, the CDR3 is TGCGCCAGCAGCCAAGATCGGCCTGGGGCCAACGTCCTGACTTTC. Encoded protein: CASSQDRPGANVLTF.

In its sample, this clonotype was seen a few times. Given a much more abundant clone one base away, this may be a read error. The J gene is TRBJ2-1, the V gene TRBV3-1; D may be TRBD2 (5 bases). Germline loops: CDR1 LGHDT, CDR2 YNNKEL (reference sequence). This CDR3 contains 16 residues. The CDR3 loop is CAGSHRTANSYNEQFF. As DNA, the CDR3 is TGTGCCGGCAGCCACCGGACTGCGAACTCCTACAATGAGCAGTTCTTC.

The table lists this clonotype with a few counts. The rearrangement uses TRBV27 and TRBJ1-6, with D perhaps matching TRBD1 (6 bases). The CDR3 is 13 amino acids. The V and J ends lost 9 bases and 4 bases respectively, with 10 bases between them. Germline V CDR1 and CDR2: MNHEY, SMNVEV (reference sequence). The CDR3 reads CASRDTYNSPLHF. The CDR3 DNA is TGTGCCAGTCGGGACACGTATAATTCACCCCTCCACTTT.

There are a few counts of this clonotype. The CDR3 coding sequence is TGTGCCAGCAGCCAAGATAAAGCGGGGGGCAGGGCAGATACGCAGTATTTT. Protein sequence: CASSQDKAGGRADTQYF. The chain employs TRBV4-2 and TRBJ2-3, with 9 bases aligning to TRBD2. CDR3 length: 17 amino acids. Unmatched junction bases numbered 8, after V lost 0 bases and J lost 4 bases. From germline, CDR1 is LGHNA and CDR2 YNFKEQ.

The V gene is TRBV12-3 or TRBV12-4, the J gene TRBJ1-2, with D possibly being TRBD1 (5 bases). CDR3 length: 15 residues. Trimming removed 3 bases at V and 4 bases at J, with 15 bases between. As DNA, the CDR3 is TGTGCCAGCAGTTTGGGGGACCGGCGAAGCTATGGCTACACCTTC. Residues: CASSLGDRRSYGYTF.

The genes are TRBV11-2 and TRBJ2-1; D is unclear. The length of the CDR3 is 14 residues. V lost 1 base, J lost 4 bases, and 8 bases lay in between. Germline V gene lookup returns CDR1 SGHAT and CDR2 FQNNGV. The CDR3 DNA is TGTGCCAGCAGCTTAGGAACGCTATACAATGAGCAGTTCTTC. As protein: CASSLGTLYNEQFF.

This clonotype has only a few counts. The chain joins TRBV7-9 to TRBJ1-6; D gene uncertain. The germline CDR1 and CDR2 sequences are SEHNR and FQNEAQ (reference sequence). This CDR3 is 15 amino acids long. Trimming shortened V by 5 bases and J by 7 bases, and 15 bases separated the two germline ends. CDR3 in amino acids: CASSRNPKENSPLHF. The CDR3 DNA is TGTGCCAGCAGCCGAAATCCCAAGGAGAATTCACCCCTCCACTTT.

This clonotype was recorded at least ten times. V is TRBV7-2 and J is TRBJ1-5; no definite D call. V was pared by 0 bases and J by 0 bases, with 6 bases between. This CDR3 is built from 15 residues. Germline CDR1 reads SGHTA; CDR2 reads FQGNSA. CDR3 region: CASSLALNSNQPQHF. Here the CDR3 DNA reads TGTGCCAGCAGCTTAGCTCTGAATAGCAATCAGCCCCAGCATTTT.

The chain couples TRBV12-3 or TRBV12-4 to TRBJ1-2; D not resolved. V dropped 5 bases and J dropped 1 base, with 11 bases sitting between them. This CDR3 contains 14 residues. The CDR3 region is CASSPYWDNYGYTF. CDR3 nucleotides: TGTGCCAGCAGTCCGTATTGGGATAACTATGGCTACACCTTC.

This clonotype was counted between two and nine times. The chain uses TRBV18 and TRBJ1-2; weak D call: TRBD1 (5 bases). Germline V gene lookup returns CDR1 KGHSH and CDR2 LQKENI. There are 14 residues in the CDR3. Trimming took off 2 bases at V and 6 bases at J, with 13 bases between the two ends. CDR3 region: CASSPVTGTDGYTF. The CDR3 DNA reads TGTGCCAGCTCACCAGTGACCGGGACGGATGGCTACACCTTC.

A few counts support this clonotype. The CDR3 DNA sequence: TGTGCCAGCAGCCGCGGGGCCTGGGATGGCTACACCTTC. Translating gives CASSRGAWDGYTF. This chain links TRBV12-3 or TRBV12-4 with TRBJ1-2; D might be TRBD1 (5 bases). Trimming stripped 6 bases from V and 6 bases from J, with 14 bases between. The CDR3 sequence is 13 residues long.